The 30 T cell receptor beta chains listed next were all sequenced from one sample in a study of blood T cell repertoires in COVID-19. The protocol was immunoSEQ multiplex PCR, while the TCRdb copy is restricted to in-frame clones and leaves out a portion. The sample gives about 51,000 clones, about 86% of which show up once; over 3.5% is in the top ten. Sequenced sample: peripheral blood. Receptors originate from an elderly man with active COVID-19.

The chain combines TRBV7-3 with TRBJ2-1; TRBD2 agrees at 10 bases. Germline V CDR1 and CDR2: SGHTA, FQGTGA. After removal of 3 bases from V and 6 bases from J, the junction contained 5 bases not matched to a gene. CDR3 length equals 15 residues. The CDR3 nucleotides are TGTGCCAGCAGCTTCGGACTAGCGGAGATCAATGAGCAGTTCTTC. Translated, it gives CASSFGLAEINEQFF.

In its sample, this clone was seen a few times. V usage is TRBV4-1 and J usage is TRBJ2-7; 7 bases match TRBD1. The CDR3 loop spans 16 amino acids. The germline gives CDR1 MGHRA, CDR2 YSYEKL. Trimming cost V 4 bases and J 3 bases; bases outside gene matches: 12. The CDR3 region is CASSLKEDRSGYEQYF. The CDR3, as DNA: TGCGCCAGCAGCCTCAAAGAGGACAGGTCAGGCTACGAGCAGTACTTC.

The gene calls are TRBV5-4 and TRBJ1-1, with a tentative D call TRBD1 (5 bases). The CDR3 is 15 amino acids. Per the germline V gene, CDR1 is SGHNT and CDR2 is YYREEE (reference sequence). The ends were cut back, 4 bases at V and 5 bases at J, with 18 bases in the middle. The CDR3 loop is CASSPRAAGQTEAFF. The CDR3 bases are TGTGCCAGCAGCCCGAGAGCGGCGGGGCAGACTGAAGCTTTCTTT.

V and J are TRBV9 and TRBJ1-2, with 11 bases matching TRBD1. CDR1 SGDLS and CDR2 YYNGEE come from the germline V gene. V was clipped by 3 bases and J by 3 bases; unmatched bases: 4. This CDR3 comprises 15 residues. The CDR3 bases are TGTGCCAGCAGCGCCGGGACAGGGGGTGACTATGGCTACACCTTC. It translates to CASSAGTGGDYGYTF.

The chain carries TRBV4-1 and TRBJ1-4, with TRBD1 matching 8 bases. The CDR3 is 15 amino acids. Germline trimming cut 0 bases from V and 4 bases from J; bases unmatched to any gene: 1. Germline lookup yields CDR1 MGHRA and CDR2 YSYEKL. DNA for the CDR3: TGCGCCAGCAGCCAAGACGGGACAGGTAATGAAAAACTGTTTTTT. Translation: CASSQDGTGNEKLFF.

The gene calls are TRBV6-5 and TRBJ2-3, with TRBD2 identical over 7 bases. After removal of 6 bases from V and 2 bases from J, the junction contained 8 bases not matched to a gene. CDR1 is MNHEY and CDR2 is SVGAGI in the germline V gene. The CDR3 runs 15 residues. The CDR3 region is CASRSSGIITDTQYF. CDR3 coding DNA: TGTGCCAGCAGAAGCAGCGGGATTATCACAGATACGCAGTATTTT.

The rearrangement links TRBV19 to TRBJ1-5; D unclear. V was trimmed by 6 bases and J by 2 bases, leaving 14 bases between them. The germline V gene has CDR1 LNHDA and CDR2 SQIVND (reference sequence). This CDR3 is 15 amino acids long. CDR3 in amino acids: CASSPYGGGNQPQHF. CDR3 DNA sequence: TGTGCCAGTAGCCCATATGGCGGGGGCAATCAGCCCCAGCATTTT.

The rearrangement uses TRBV7-9 and TRBJ1-4; no firm D call. This CDR3 region has 15 residues. V was pared by 2 bases and J by 8 bases, with 15 bases between. The germline gives CDR1 SEHNR, CDR2 FQNEAQ (reference sequence). In DNA form, the CDR3 reads TGTGCCAGCAGCTTAAGTGCGGCGGGAGGGGAAAAACTGTTTTTT. Translation gives CASSLSAAGGEKLFF.

The chain joins TRBV10-3 to TRBJ2-1; 8 positions match TRBD2. The CDR3 totals 15 residues. CDR1 and CDR2 (germline): ENHRY, SYGVKD. The J segment lost 5 bases and the V segment lost 3 bases, leaving 6 bases of the junction unmatched. CDR3: CAISDASGRDNEQFF. CDR3 DNA: TGTGCCATCAGTGACGCTAGCGGGCGTGACAATGAGCAGTTCTTC.

About this clone itself: A junction boundary mismatches the germline segment, possibly from a read error. The chain employs TRBV7-2 and TRBJ2-3; tentatively, D is TRBD2 (5 bases). This CDR3 comprises 13 residues. The germline CDR1 and CDR2 sequences are SGHTA and FQGNSA. The CDR3 loop reads CASSFRERDAQYF. In DNA, the CDR3 is TGTGCCAGCAGCTTTAGGGAGCGAGATGCGCAGTATTTT. Full variable domain (missing parts from reference TRBV7-2 and TRBJ2-3): GAGVSQSPSNKVTEKGKDVELRCDPISGHTALYWYRQSLGQGLEFLIYFQGNSAPDKSGLPSDRFSAERTGGSVSTLTIQRTQQEDSAVYLCASSFRERDAQYFGPGTRLTVL.

The rearrangement uses TRBV2 and TRBJ1-6; TRBD1 aligns across 9 bases. This CDR3 has 14 residues. The ends lost 5 bases at V and 7 bases at J; junction bases unmatched: 3. Germline V lookup: CDR1 SNHLY, CDR2 FYNNEI. The DNA for the CDR3 is TGTGCCAGCAGTCGACAGGGGGGAAATTCACCCCTCCACTTT. Protein sequence: CASSRQGGNSPLHF.

The V and J genes are TRBV19 and TRBJ1-1; TRBD1 is a possible D gene (5 bases). CDR1 is LNHDA and CDR2 is SQIVND in the germline V gene (reference sequence). Trimming took off 0 bases at V and 1 base at J, with 9 bases between the two ends. This CDR3 is built from 15 residues. The CDR3 coding sequence is TGTGCCAGTAGTATAGAACAGGCCCGGAACACTGAAGCTTTCTTT. Translation gives CASSIEQARNTEAFF.

This clone was counted once. The chain is built from TRBV7-2 and TRBJ1-5; the match to TRBD1 covers 7 bases. The CDR3 length is 16 residues. Germline V lookup: CDR1 SGHTA, CDR2 FQGNSA. The ends lost 2 bases at V and 3 bases at J; junction bases unmatched: 7. DNA of the CDR3: TGTGCCAGCAGCTTATCATCAGGGGGACTCAATCAGCCCCAGCATTTT. Amino acid sequence: CASSLSSGGLNQPQHF.

This chain joins TRBV2 and TRBJ2-5; TRBD2 might be the D (5 bases). The CDR3 spans 13 residues. CDR1 SNHLY and CDR2 FYNNEI come from the germline V gene. Trimming removed 6 bases at V and 5 bases at J, with 13 bases between. DNA for the CDR3: TGTGCCAGCAGGAGGGCCCCTAGGGAGACCCAGTACTTC. The encoded protein is CASRRAPRETQYF. Full variable domain (outside the CDR3, taken from reference TRBV2 and TRBJ2-5): EPEVTQTPSHQVTQMGQEVILRCVPISNHLYFYWYRQILGQKVEFLVSFYNNEISEKSEIFDDQFSVERPDGSNFTLKIRSTKLEDSAMYFCASRRAPRETQYFGPGTRLLVL.

The chain joins TRBV19 to TRBJ1-1; D perhaps matches TRBD1 (5 bases). Germline V gene sequence: CDR1 LNHDA, CDR2 SQIVND (reference sequence). V was clipped by 3 bases and J by 5 bases, with 16 bases between them. This CDR3 region has 15 residues. The CDR3 bases are TGTGCCAGTAGTATCGGGAGGGGAGAAAAGACTGAAGCTTTCTTT. This codes for CASSIGRGEKTEAFF.

This chain links TRBV5-5 with TRBJ2-7, with no clear D. Trimming stripped 4 bases from V and 1 base from J, with 3 bases between. This CDR3 spans 11 amino acids. Germline V gives CDR1 SGHKS, CDR2 YYEKEE (reference sequence). In nucleotides, the CDR3 is TGTGCCAGCAGCCCTTCCTACGAGCAGTACTTC. It yields the protein CASSPSYEQYF.

This chain joins TRBV19 and TRBJ1-4, with TRBD1 as a possible D gene (6 bases). V shed 3 bases and J shed 7 bases, with 12 bases lying between them. Germline CDR1 is LNHDA and CDR2 is SQIVND (reference sequence). The CDR3 loop spans 14 amino acids. The CDR3 reads CASSMITGPEKLFF. The CDR3 DNA is TGTGCCAGTAGTATGATAACAGGGCCTGAAAAACTGTTTTTT. The complete variable domain, with remaining parts taken from reference TRBV19 and TRBJ1-4, reads DGGITQSPKYLFRKEGQNVTLSCEQNLNHDAMYWYRQDPGQGLRLIYYSQIVNDFQKGDIAEGYSVSREKKESFPLTVTSAQKNPTAFYLCASSMITGPEKLFFGSGTQLSVL.

The J gene is TRBJ1-1, the V gene TRBV19; D unresolved. The CDR3 length is 15 residues. Germline assignment: CDR1 LNHDA and CDR2 SQIVND (reference sequence). Trimming removed 1 base from V and 2 bases from J, with 11 bases in between. Here the CDR3 reads CASSIVGRLNTEAFF. The CDR3 DNA sequence: TGTGCCAGTAGTATAGTCGGCAGGTTAAACACTGAAGCTTTCTTT.

This chain uses TRBV5-4 with TRBJ2-1; the D is unclear. From germline, CDR1 is SGHNT and CDR2 YYREEE (reference sequence). The CDR3 loop spans 13 amino acids. V was clipped by 2 bases and J by 6 bases, with 9 bases between them. In DNA form, the CDR3 reads TGTGCCAGCAGCTTCGAGACTTTCAATGAGCAGTTCTTC. Translated, it gives CASSFETFNEQFF.

This clone was recorded once. The genes are TRBV6-5 and TRBJ1-1; the D is unclear. V lost 8 bases, J lost 1 base, and 8 bases lay in between. Germline V gene data show CDR1 as MNHEY and CDR2 as SVGAGI. The CDR3 loop spans 12 amino acids. CDR3 loop: CASSFKNTEAFF. The CDR3 coding sequence is TGTGCCAGCTCATTCAAGAACACTGAAGCTTTCTTT.

The gene calls are TRBV19 and TRBJ2-1, with TRBD1 matching over 7 bases. Germline V gene data show CDR1 as LNHDA and CDR2 as SQIVND (reference sequence). This CDR3 spans 13 amino acids. V was clipped by 5 bases and J by 7 bases; unmatched bases: 5. In DNA form, the CDR3 reads TGTGCCAGTAGTGAACAGGGGCAAAATGAGCAGTTCTTC. It yields the protein CASSEQGQNEQFF. The full variable domain, its missing parts supplied by reference TRBV19 and TRBJ2-1, is DGGITQSPKYLFRKEGQNVTLSCEQNLNHDAMYWYRQDPGQGLRLIYYSQIVNDFQKGDIAEGYSVSREKKESFPLTVTSAQKNPTAFYLCASSEQGQNEQFFGPGTRLTVL.

A few counts support this clone. The V gene is TRBV7-2, the J gene TRBJ1-5; D is unresolved. V shed 5 bases and J shed 5 bases, with 10 bases lying between them. This CDR3 is 13 amino acids long. The V gene's germline CDR1 is SGHTA and CDR2 FQGNSA. The CDR3 reads CASSRGRDQPQHF. The CDR3 DNA is TGTGCCAGCAGCAGAGGGAGGGATCAGCCCCAGCATTTT.

The chain couples TRBV5-1 to TRBJ2-3; D is perhaps TRBD2 (5 bases). The germline V gene has CDR1 SGHRS and CDR2 YFSETQ. This CDR3 comprises 15 residues. Trimming pared 9 bases from V and 0 bases from J, leaving 17 bases between. The CDR3 sequence: CATRDGEISTDTQYF. The CDR3 region has the DNA TGCGCCACCAGAGACGGGGAAATAAGCACAGATACGCAGTATTTT.

This chain links TRBV7-2 with TRBJ1-4; 8 nucleotides agree with TRBD1. The CDR3 consists of 14 residues. Germline V gene lookup returns CDR1 SGHTA and CDR2 FQGNSA. V lost 3 bases to trimming and J lost 8 bases; unmatched junction nucleotides: 5. CDR3 region: CASSFGQGREKLFF. The CDR3 bases are TGTGCCAGCAGCTTCGGACAGGGTAGAGAAAAACTGTTTTTT.

This clone was found a few times. The V and J genes are TRBV28 and TRBJ2-2, with TRBD2 matching over 10 bases. Germline V lookup: CDR1 MDHEN, CDR2 SYDVKM. This CDR3 spans 15 amino acids. Germline trimming cut 10 bases from V and 0 bases from J; bases unmatched to any gene: 5. The CDR3 here is CAIQTSGTNTGELFF. CDR3 coding DNA: TGTGCCATCCAAACTAGCGGGACGAACACCGGGGAGCTGTTTTTT.

V usage is TRBV6-2 or TRBV6-3 and J usage is TRBJ2-5, with TRBD2 matching 13 bases. Germline lookup yields CDR1 MNHEY and CDR2 SVGEGT. CDR3 length: 15 amino acids. V lost 2 bases, J lost 9 bases, and 6 bases stayed unmatched. The CDR3, as DNA: TGTGCCAGCAGTTACCCGGGACTAGCGGGAAGTTCCCAGTACTTC. Protein sequence: CASSYPGLAGSSQYF.

The chain has TRBV19 and TRBJ2-1; TRBD2 might be the D (5 bases). The CDR3 length is 16 residues. CDR1 LNHDA and CDR2 SQIVND come from the germline V gene (reference sequence). Trimming took off 4 bases at V and 9 bases at J, with 22 bases between the two ends. The CDR3 nucleotides are TGTGCCAGTAGTACCTATCAGACTGATCTTCGGGGTGAGCAGTTCTTC. It yields the protein CASSTYQTDLRGEQFF. Together with reference TRBV19 and TRBJ2-1, the CDR3 gives the full variable domain: DGGITQSPKYLFRKEGQNVTLSCEQNLNHDAMYWYRQDPGQGLRLIYYSQIVNDFQKGDIAEGYSVSREKKESFPLTVTSAQKNPTAFYLCASSTYQTDLRGEQFFGPGTRLTVL.

The chain combines TRBV13 with TRBJ2-1, with TRBD2 identical over 11 bases. Germline trimming cut 5 bases from V and 5 bases from J; bases unmatched to any gene: 8. Germline lookup yields CDR1 PRHDT and CDR2 FYEKMQ (reference sequence). The CDR3 spans 16 residues. The CDR3: CASSARTSGPNNEQFF. Written as DNA, the CDR3 is TGTGCCAGCAGCGCCCGGACTAGCGGGCCGAACAATGAGCAGTTCTTC.

This clone was counted between two and nine times. The chain carries TRBV4-1 and TRBJ2-3, with 12 bases lining up with TRBD2. The V gene end was trimmed by 2 bases and the J gene end by 2 bases; junction bases not matched to a gene: 11. The CDR3 spans 19 residues. Germline CDR1 and CDR2: MGHRA and YSYEKL. This CDR3 is CASSQPKILAGGDTDTQYF. As DNA, the CDR3 is TGCGCCAGCAGCCAACCGAAGATACTAGCGGGAGGCGACACAGATACGCAGTATTTT.

This clone has more than one count but fewer than ten. The genes are TRBV7-9 and TRBJ1-5; a weak D match, TRBD1 (5 bases). Deletions cut 1 base from V and 7 bases from J, with 14 bases between. This CDR3 region has 15 residues. CDR1 is SEHNR, CDR2 FQNEAQ, per germline (reference sequence). CDR3 protein: CASSLDGGLEQPQHF. The DNA of the CDR3 is TGTGCCAGCAGCTTAGATGGGGGGTTGGAGCAGCCCCAGCATTTT.